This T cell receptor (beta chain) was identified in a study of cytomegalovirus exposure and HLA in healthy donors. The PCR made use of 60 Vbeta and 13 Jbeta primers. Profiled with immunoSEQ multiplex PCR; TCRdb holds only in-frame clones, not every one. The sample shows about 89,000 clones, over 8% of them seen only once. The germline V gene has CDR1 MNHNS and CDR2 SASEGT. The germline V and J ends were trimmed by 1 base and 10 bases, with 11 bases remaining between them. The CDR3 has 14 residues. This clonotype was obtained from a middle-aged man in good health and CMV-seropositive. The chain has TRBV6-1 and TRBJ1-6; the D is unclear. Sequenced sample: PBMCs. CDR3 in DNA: TGTGCCAGCAGTGAAGGGTGGGGAGGCTCACCCCTCCACTTT. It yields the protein CASSEGWGGSPLHF.